This record looks at one TCR beta chain sequence and its context. Its target is not known. Profiled with immunoSEQ multiplex PCR; TCRdb holds only in-frame clones, not every one. This sample carries roughly 130,000 clones, approximately 90% of them seen once, and the ten largest clones take roughly a tenth. The sample originates from a study of cytotoxic CD8 clonotypes in ibrutinib-treated CLL. On the study more broadly: The taking of response samples occurred after a median approximately twelve months of treatment, with a range of 6 to 36. Overall study results and limits: On treatment, the uncommon public clonotypes contracted or remained stable. Sampling schedules were unmatched across sustained-remission and progressing patients.

This CDR3 is 15 amino acids long. Unmatched junction bases numbered 9, after V lost 8 bases and J lost 5 bases. Per germline, CDR1 LNHDA and CDR2 SQIVND (reference sequence). This clonotype originated in a human donor with chronic lymphocytic leukemia. This sample comprised PBMCs, obtained after 12 months of ibrutinib treatment. The rearrangement uses TRBV19 and TRBJ2-3, with TRBD2 matching 11 bases. CDR3 amino acids: CASGGLAGQGDTQYF. The DNA of the CDR3 is TGTGCCAGTGGCGGACTAGCGGGCCAAGGAGATACGCAGTATTTT.